This record concerns one T cell receptor beta chain sequence. There is no known antigen for this receptor. Qualities for individual bases were not recorded, and no much larger clone is one base off. The CDR3 holds 14 amino acids from the cysteine to the phenylalanine. The read is trimmed to its CDR3 DNA, 42 bases read in frame from base 1. From the germline V gene (reference sequence), CDR1 is GTSNPN and CDR2 is SVGIG. V is cut by 4 bases and J by 6 bases, and the space between the germline ends is 13 bases. This record belongs to a study of CD8+ T cells in alopecia areata (dated by TCRdb to between 2018 and 2020). General notes on the study: Treated patients were enrolled in an open-label pilot trial of oral tofacitinib at 5 to 10 mg twice daily for moderate-to-severe alopecia areata. Scalp clonality was compared across normal scalp (n=4), patchy alopecia areata scalp (n=8), and alopecia totalis/universalis scalp (n=8). In both human patients and the C3H/HeJ mouse model, the study applied high-throughput TCRbeta sequencing to look at T cell clonal expansion in alopecia areata. RNA was extracted with the PAXgene miRNA kit for fixed scalp, the miRNeasy kit for PBMCs, and the RNeasy kit for mouse skin. Human TCRbeta sequencing covered scalp tissue and sorted CD4+ and CD8+ peripheral blood T cells from patchy and totalis/universalis alopecia areata patients and healthy controls. Amplification of TCRbeta CDR3 regions was done by immunoSEQ multiplex PCR using 35 Vbeta forward primers and 13 Jbeta reverse primers. Biopsies were taken from tofacitinib-treated patients at baseline and again at 4 and 24 weeks into treatment, and several of those patients also had a later scalp biopsy. Tofacitinib was administered for 6 to 18 months, and 6 months of follow-up off drug were then conducted to assess delayed response and recurrence. For the treated patients, the SALT score, which quantifies what percentage of scalp surface area is affected, served as the measure of disease severity.

Paper-wide results and their limitations: During tofacitinib treatment, many expanded lesional clones remained in scalp and blood, and this persistence may partly explain relapse after treatment is stopped. Compared with normal scalp, lesional scalp had higher clonality and more expanded CD8+ clones, particularly in alopecia totalis/universalis, a pattern that suggests antigenic drive. Because the treated cohort was small and had only one nonresponder, larger studies are needed to examine links between baseline CD8+ expansion and response. Resident alphabeta T cells in normal human skin are also sequenced, complicating scalp TCR repertoire analysis, unlike mouse skin dominated by gammadelta T cells. Tofacitinib significantly decreased scalp clonality and the number of expanded CD8+ clones among the top 100 scalp clones. TCR sequences shared between patients were less clear than in mice, possibly partly because of HLA diversity in the patient population.

The library came from the immunoSEQ multiplex PCR assay. For TCR sequencing, RNA was extracted from every sample and reverse transcribed into cDNA to serve as template. First-strand cDNA was synthesized using SuperScript III with a 2:1 mix of oligo-dT and random hexamers. Amplification bias was assessed with a synthetic immune receptor repertoire, and residual bias was removed computationally. For the original study's pipeline: After raw reads were preprocessed to remove errors, the CDR3 was defined following IMGT conventions as running from the conserved cysteine to phenylalanine. Clonality was calculated as 1 minus Shannon entropy normalized by log2 of the number of productive unique TCRs. Whether scalp clones were CD4 or CD8 was inferred by matching scalp TCRbeta sequences against CD4 and CD8 repertoires sorted from blood. This is the immuneACCESS table as TCRdb keeps it, with only in-frame sequences that have V and J called. A part of the clones is gone; compared with another copy, unresolved V genes explain less than half, and the rest is unexplained. The DNA gave D and trimming, while V, J and clone size come from that table. Here the sample has about 260,000 clones; around three fifths occur a single time. About 0.9% of the sample is taken by the ten largest.

Explained via the paper, the treatment or condition label denotes: oral pan-JAK inhibitor, 5-10 mg twice daily. Lesional scalp punch biopsies and peripheral blood were collected from alopecia areata patients. PBMCs were separated by density centrifugation and stained for CD3, CD4 and CD8, after which CD4+ and CD8+ T cells were sorted on a FACSAria. The receptor was isolated from a human donor with alopecia areata. The V gene is TRBV30 and the J gene is TRBJ1-6; no D gene is confidently identified. This specimen was CD4+ T cells sorted from blood, taken at week 52, from a patient treated with tofacitinib. The DNA sequence is TGTGCCTGGACGGTGGGCGCGGGTAATTCACCCCTCCACTTT. It encodes CAWTVGAGNSPLHF.